These 20 T cell receptor beta chains were all obtained from the same sample, sequenced in a study of CD8 T cells in ankylosing spondylitis. Each CDR3 protein is one row after TCRdb ran MiXCR on the 5' RACE reads. The sample includes about 130,000 distinct CDR3 sequences, roughly 9% of them seen just once. Sequenced sample: blood, either unsorted or a sorted T cell fraction (not recorded which). Receptor source: a male donor with ankylosing spondylitis or in good health (not recorded which).

This clonotype was detected many times. The V gene is TRBV5-1, the J gene TRBJ2-1; 8 bases match TRBD2. Losses at the gene ends were 4 bases for V and 6 bases for J; bases not matched to a gene: 9. Germline-derived CDR1 and CDR2 are SGHRS and YFSETQ. The CDR3 runs 15 residues. This CDR3 is CASSPTSGGGNEQFF. In DNA, the CDR3 is TGCGCCAGCAGCCCAACTAGCGGAGGGGGCAATGAGCAGTTCTTC.

The chain has TRBV7-2 and TRBJ2-5; weak D call: TRBD1 (6 bases). CDR3 length equals 14 residues. V gave up 5 bases and J gave up 1 base, with 11 bases separating them. CDR1 SGHTA and CDR2 FQGNSA come from the germline V gene. DNA of the CDR3: TGTGCCAGCAGCCCAACAGGGTTCCAAGAGACCCAGTACTTC. Amino acids: CASSPTGFQETQYF.

This clonotype showed up just a few times. The chain is built from TRBV14 and TRBJ2-5; TRBD2 agrees at 12 bases. This CDR3 is 17 amino acids long. Trimming at V came to 5 bases and at J to 3 bases, leaving 10 bases not matched to a gene. Per the germline V gene, CDR1 is SGHDN and CDR2 is FVKESK. In DNA, the CDR3 is TGTGCCAGCAGCGTTCGGCTAGCGGGAGGGCCGGAAGAGACCCAGTACTTC. It codes for CASSVRLAGGPEETQYF.

Of note for this clonotype: A much larger clone lies one base from this, so it may be a read error. This sequence joins TRBV5-1 and TRBJ2-2, with D possibly TRBD2 on 5 matching bases. There are 14 residues in the CDR3. Germline V gene sequence: CDR1 SGHRS, CDR2 YFSETQ. This chain's CDR3 is CASSFQGPTGELSF. The CDR3 coding sequence is TGCGCCAGCAGCTTCCAAGGACCCACCGGGGAGCTGTCTTTT.

The V gene is TRBV15, the J gene TRBJ2-5; D gene uncertain. This CDR3 region has 14 residues. Germline CDR1 and CDR2: LNHNV and YYDKDF (reference sequence). V was cut by 1 base and J by 2 bases, with 8 bases left in between. CDR3 residues: CATSRAQIQETQYF. In DNA form, the CDR3 reads TGTGCCACCAGCAGAGCGCAGATTCAAGAGACCCAGTACTTC.

V usage is TRBV4-2 and J usage is TRBJ1-1; possibly TRBD1 for D (6 bases). The CDR3 has 17 amino acids. Per the germline V gene, CDR1 is LGHNA and CDR2 is YNFKEQ. V lost 1 base to trimming and J lost 0 bases, with 15 bases between them. The CDR3, as DNA: TGTGCCAGCAGCCAAGTGGGGAGGCGGGACATGAACACTGAAGCTTTCTTT. Its protein is CASSQVGRRDMNTEAFF.

This clonotype has only a few counts. The CDR3 sequence is CASSLGRTSYYEQYF. CDR3 coding DNA: TGTGCCAGCAGCTTGGGACGGACTAGCTACTACGAGCAGTACTTC. The chain couples TRBV5-6 to TRBJ2-7, with TRBD2 matching over 8 bases. Germline V lookup: CDR1 SGHDT, CDR2 YYEEEE. This CDR3 spans 15 amino acids. V lost 0 bases to trimming and J lost 3 bases; unmatched junction nucleotides: 5.

This clonotype was seen many times. The chain is built from TRBV29-1 and TRBJ1-2; TRBD1 agrees at 7 bases. The germline V gene encodes CDR1 SQVTM and CDR2 ANQGSEA. CDR3 length: 15 amino acids. J lost 0 bases, V lost 7 bases, and 11 bases had no gene match. CDR3 protein: CSGRTGAIANYGYTF. DNA of the CDR3: TGCAGCGGTCGAACAGGGGCCATAGCTAACTATGGCTACACCTTC. The complete variable domain, with remaining parts taken from reference TRBV29-1 and TRBJ1-2, reads SAVISQKPSRDICQRGTSLTIQCQVDSQVTMMFWYRQQPGQSLTLIATANQGSEATYESGFVIDKFPISRPNLTFSTLTVSNMSPEDSSIYLCSGRTGAIANYGYTFGSGTRLTVV.

This clonotype was counted at least ten times. The gene calls are TRBV5-5 and TRBJ2-2; 10 bases fit TRBD1. The J segment lost 0 bases and the V segment lost 4 bases, leaving 3 bases of the junction unmatched. The germline V gene encodes CDR1 SGHKS and CDR2 YYEKEE (reference sequence). This CDR3 spans 16 amino acids. The chain's CDR3 is CASSPGQGANTGELFF. The CDR3 DNA sequence: TGTGCCAGCAGCCCCGGACAGGGGGCGAACACCGGGGAGCTGTTTTTT.

This chain uses TRBV6-1 with TRBJ2-2; D gene uncertain. This CDR3 comprises 15 residues. V was clipped by 7 bases and J by 5 bases, with 17 bases between them. Germline V gives CDR1 MNHNS, CDR2 SASEGT. Written as DNA, the CDR3 is TGTGCCAGCAAGGGCAGAATAGTAGAAACCGGGGAGCTGTTTTTT. Its translation: CASKGRIVETGELFF.

Ten or more counts support this clonotype. Sequence at one end of the junction differs from germline and may be a read error. The chain is built from TRBV10-3 and TRBJ2-3, with 11 bases aligning to TRBD2. From germline, CDR1 is ENHRY and CDR2 SYGVKD. This CDR3 region has 12 residues. The CDR3 DNA follows: TGTGCCACCAGTCTAGCGGGAGGTACGCAGTATTTT. This codes for CATSLAGGTQYF.

This clonotype was counted ten times or more. The chain employs TRBV4-1 and TRBJ2-1, with 8 bases matching TRBD2. Trimming took 0 bases from V and 9 from J; bases not matched to a gene: 10. Germline CDR1 reads MGHRA; CDR2 reads YSYEKL. This CDR3 region has 16 residues. The CDR3 sequence: CASSQDNGAGGGEQFF. In DNA, the CDR3 is TGCGCCAGCAGCCAAGATAACGGGGCGGGAGGCGGTGAGCAGTTCTTC.

This clonotype has only a few counts. The genes are TRBV7-3 and TRBJ2-5; D remains ambiguous. Per the germline V gene, CDR1 is SGHTA and CDR2 is FQGTGA. V was clipped by 5 bases and J by 0 bases, with 7 bases between them. The CDR3 consists of 13 residues. CDR3 nucleotide sequence: TGTGCCAGCAGCGCGAAGAACCAAGAGACCCAGTACTTC. It is translated as CASSAKNQETQYF.

This clonotype was counted only a few times. This chain connects TRBV27 to TRBJ2-6; D is uncertain. The CDR3 runs to 15 residues. Trimming took 6 bases from V and 0 from J, leaving 9 bases between them. In germline, CDR1 is MNHEY, CDR2 SMNVEV (reference sequence). DNA of the CDR3: TGTGCCAGCAGCCGTTGGGCCTCTGGGGCCAACGTCCTGACTTTC. Its protein product is CASSRWASGANVLTF.

There are many counts of this clonotype. The genes are TRBV6-5 and TRBJ2-2; the D is unclear. Trimming removed 7 bases at V and 7 bases at J, with 7 bases between. Germline-derived CDR1 and CDR2 are MNHEY and SVGAGI. This CDR3 contains 11 residues. Here the CDR3 reads CASMTNGELFF. The CDR3 bases are TGTGCCAGCATGACGAACGGGGAGCTGTTTTTT.

This clonotype has a count of ten or more. This chain uses TRBV28 with TRBJ2-2; TRBD2 agrees at 8 bases. CDR1 is MDHEN, CDR2 SYDVKM, per germline. V shed 5 bases, J shed 2 bases, and the junction held 13 bases outside the gene matches. This CDR3 has 18 amino acids. The CDR3 spells CASSKRDRVAGNTGELFF. For the CDR3, the DNA is TGTGCCAGCAGTAAAAGGGACCGGGTAGCGGGAAACACCGGGGAGCTGTTTTTT.

Many counts were recorded for this clonotype. This chain joins TRBV12-3 or TRBV12-4 and TRBJ1-5; D remains ambiguous. The CDR3 is 13 residues long. V lost 5 bases and J lost 4, with 9 bases in between. The CDR3 bases are TGTGCCAGCAGTCCCGCGGCGAATCAGCCCCAGCATTTT. It yields the protein CASSPAANQPQHF.

This clonotype was seen ten or more times. The V gene is TRBV5-1, the J gene TRBJ2-1, with 12 bases identical to TRBD2. CDR3 size: 17 residues. V shed 0 bases, J shed 1 base, and the junction held 2 bases outside the gene matches. Germline assignment: CDR1 SGHRS and CDR2 YFSETQ. The CDR3 region is CASSLALAGGSYNEQFF. DNA for the CDR3: TGCGCCAGCAGCTTGGCACTAGCGGGAGGATCCTACAATGAGCAGTTCTTC.

This clonotype was observed at least ten times. The chain recombines TRBV13 with TRBJ2-4, with TRBD2 matching 9 bases. CDR1 is PRHDT and CDR2 is FYEKMQ in the germline V gene (reference sequence). The CDR3 covers 17 residues. Trimming removed 5 bases from V and 1 base from J; junction bases left unmatched: 9. DNA of the CDR3: TGTGCCAGCAGCCCCGGCGCGGGAGGGCTCGCCAAAAACATTCAGTACTTC. Amino acids: CASSPGAGGLAKNIQYF. Variable domain in full (rest from reference TRBV13 and TRBJ2-4): AAGVIQSPRHLIKEKRETATLKCYPIPRHDTVYWYQQGPGQDPQFLISFYEKMQSDKGSIPDRFSAQQFSDYHSELNMSSLELGDSALYFCASSPGAGGLAKNIQYFGAGTRLSVL.

This clonotype was counted a few times. The chain has TRBV12-3 or TRBV12-4 and TRBJ1-2, with D perhaps TRBD1 (5 bases). The CDR3 extends over 16 amino acids. Trimming took off 6 bases at V and 5 bases at J, with 22 bases between the two ends. Here the CDR3 reads CASSPLGGGAWYGYTF. The CDR3 DNA follows: TGTGCCAGCAGCCCCCTTGGTGGGGGTGCCTGGTATGGCTACACCTTC.